This TCR beta chain was observed in a study of monozygotic twins with inflammatory bowel disease. Findings of the study overall: Clonotype overlap with others was lower in IBD patients than in healthy twins, a difference that was greatest with disease activity.

TCRdb re-called the 5' RACE reads and catalogs CDR3 proteins one per entry, DNA excluded. This listing includes approximately 330,000 distinct CDR3 sequences. The CDR3 covers 14 residues. The germline gives CDR1 SGHDT, CDR2 YYEEEE. In regard to this clonotype: Antigen specificity is unknown.

The chain employs TRBV5-6 and TRBJ2-5; TCRdb's D call of TRBD1 is untestable without DNA. The receptor's source is a human donor with ulcerative colitis or Crohn's disease, or a healthy co-twin of an affected twin (not recorded which). Sequencing used blood. The CDR3 sequence: CASSLAVRPGTQYF. Variable domain in full (rest from reference TRBV5-6 and TRBJ2-5): DAGVTQSPTHLIKTRGQQVTLRCSPKSGHDTVSWYQQALGQGPQFIFQYYEEEERQRGNFPDRFSGHQFPNYSSELNVNALLLGDSALYLCASSLAVRPGTQYFGPGTRLLVL.